A single sample gave rise to the 24 T cell receptor beta chains below, sequenced in a study of blood T cells in healthy people across ages. Together with a sample-barcoded 5' primer, a J-beta primer mix was included in a second PCR lasting about 6 to 11 cycles. A single record per CDR3 protein comes from TCRdb applying MiXCR to the 5' RACE reads. The repertoire holds 1.5 million to 1.8 million distinct CDR3 sequences, with approximately 42% as singletons. The sequenced material came from blood. The receptor set was obtained from a young woman in good health.

This clonotype has at least ten counts. V is TRBV12-3 or TRBV12-4 and J is TRBJ2-7; D remains ambiguous. Trimming removed 3 bases at V and 3 bases at J, with 9 bases between. There are 13 residues in the CDR3. The CDR3 DNA reads as TGTGCCAGCAGTTTTCAGAACAGCTACGAGCAGTACTTC. Translating it yields CASSFQNSYEQYF.

This rearrangement joins TRBV18 to TRBJ1-4; the D is unclear. CDR1 and CDR2 from the germline V gene are KGHSH and LQKENI. The CDR3 runs to 16 residues. V was shortened by 2 bases and J by 6 bases, with 16 bases between the two germline ends. As DNA, the CDR3 is TGTGCCAGCTCACCAAACAGCCGAGCCTTCCATGAAAAACTGTTTTTT. Translating gives CASSPNSRAFHEKLFF.

The chain couples TRBV20-1 to TRBJ1-5, with TRBD1 matching over 9 bases. The germline V gene encodes CDR1 DFQATT and CDR2 SNEGSKA (reference sequence). J lost 2 bases, V lost 0 bases, and 8 bases had no gene match. The CDR3 is 17 residues long. CDR3 loop: CSARDSRQGGGNQPQHF. CDR3 in DNA: TGCAGTGCTAGAGACTCTCGACAGGGGGGCGGCAATCAGCCCCAGCATTTT.

Concerning this clonotype: An end of the junction differs from the germline gene, which may be a read error. The chain recombines TRBV12-3 or TRBV12-4 with TRBJ2-1; 11 positions match TRBD2. The CDR3 is 17 residues long. Here the CDR3 DNA reads TGTGCCAGCACCCTGGACTCTAGCGGGGGGACCTCCCTTGAGCAGCTCTTC. Protein product: CASTLDSSGGTSLEQLF.

The chain combines TRBV7-9 with TRBJ1-2; 8 nucleotides line up with TRBD1. The germline CDR1 and CDR2 sequences are SEHNR and FQNEAQ (reference sequence). The V and J ends lost 5 bases and 4 bases, in that order; junction bases with no gene match: 12. This CDR3 has 16 residues. The CDR3 loop reads CASSPPAGTGVYGYTF. In nucleotides, the CDR3 is TGTGCCAGCAGCCCCCCCGCTGGGACAGGAGTCTATGGCTACACCTTC.

This clonotype was detected only a few times. V is TRBV7-2 and J is TRBJ2-7, with D unresolved. This CDR3 spans 13 amino acids. Germline CDR1 SGHTA, CDR2 FQGNSA. V gave up 5 bases and J gave up 7 bases, with 15 bases separating them. As DNA, the CDR3 is TGTGCCAGCAGCCCAGCCTCTAGGAATGAGCAGTACTTC. Protein product: CASSPASRNEQYF.

The chain links TRBV6-4 to TRBJ2-1; 7 nucleotides agree with TRBD1. There are 14 residues in the CDR3. CDR1 is MRHNA, CDR2 SNTAGT, per germline. V dropped 0 bases and J dropped 10; count of bases not matched to a gene: 6. The DNA of the CDR3 is TGTGCCAGCAGTGACTCGTGGGGGACAGTAGAGCAGTTCTTC. Translating gives CASSDSWGTVEQFF.

There are a few counts of this clonotype. The chain is built from TRBV27 and TRBJ2-7; a possible D gene is TRBD1 (6 bases). The V end lost 5 bases, the J end lost 2 bases, and 16 bases lay between the germline ends. Germline lookup yields CDR1 MNHEY and CDR2 SMNVEV (reference sequence). The CDR3 has 15 amino acids. The CDR3 protein is CASSKQGSKAYEQYF. In DNA, the CDR3 is TGTGCCAGCAGTAAACAGGGCTCCAAGGCCTACGAGCAGTACTTC.

A few counts support this clonotype. The V call is TRBV3-1, the J call TRBJ2-1, with TRBD2 identical over 8 bases. Gene TRBJ2-7 matches the end of the DNA better, so the J call may be wrong. The CDR3 contains 15 residues. Per the germline V gene, CDR1 is LGHDT and CDR2 is YNNKEL (reference sequence). CDR3 amino acids: CASSQDPGGPNEQYF. For the CDR3, the DNA is TGTGCCAGCAGCCAAGATCCGGGAGGGCCGAATGAGCAGTACTTC.

This clonotype was recorded many times. The junction does not match germline at one end; this may be a read error. This chain joins TRBV7-2 and TRBJ1-2, with 8 bases that match TRBD1. The CDR3 has 14 amino acids. CDR1 SGHTA and CDR2 FQGNSA come from the germline V gene. CDR3 sequence (DNA): TGCGCCAGCAGCCTTGGGACAGGCGTCTATGGCTACACCTTC. Its translation: CASSLGTGVYGYTF.

The chain employs TRBV4-2 and TRBJ2-7, with 8 bases aligning to TRBD2. This CDR3 has 15 residues. The J segment lost 0 bases and the V segment lost 1 base, leaving 2 bases of the junction unmatched. Germline V gives CDR1 LGHNA, CDR2 YNFKEQ. Here the CDR3 reads CASSQVSGASYEQYF. Written as DNA, the CDR3 is TGTGCCAGCAGCCAAGTTAGCGGGGCCTCCTACGAGCAGTACTTC.

This chain links TRBV5-1 with TRBJ1-4; 10 bases are a match to TRBD1. Germline V gene sequence: CDR1 SGHRS, CDR2 YFSETQ. The CDR3 covers 18 residues. V shed 1 base, J shed 5 bases, and the junction held 11 bases outside the gene matches. The CDR3 loop reads CASSLTGTGAFWNEKLFF. The CDR3 DNA is TGCGCCAGCAGCTTGACCGGGACAGGGGCCTTCTGGAATGAAAAACTGTTTTTT.

This rearrangement joins TRBV25-1 to TRBJ2-7; D tentatively fits TRBD1 or TRBD2 (5 bases each). The CDR3 is 13 residues long. Trimming left V 5 bases short and J 6 bases short, with 14 bases between. Germline CDR1 reads MGHDK; CDR2 reads SYGVNS. The CDR3 region is CASSPLGVVEQYF. The CDR3, as DNA: TGTGCCAGCAGTCCCCTGGGGGTAGTCGAGCAGTACTTC.

The table lists this clonotype with a few counts. The rearrangement links TRBV6-5 to TRBJ1-2; 10 bases line up with TRBD1. CDR1 is MNHEY, CDR2 SVGAGI, per germline. The trim removed 6 bases at V and 7 bases at J, leaving 8 bases unmatched. The CDR3 is 14 residues long. CDR3 loop: CASRPGQGFSGYTF. The CDR3 DNA sequence: TGTGCCAGCAGGCCGGGACAGGGGTTTTCTGGCTACACCTTC.

This clonotype was detected a few times. The CDR3 sequence: CSLPSSAYEQYF. The CDR3 coding sequence is TGCAGCCTCCCGTCTAGCGCCTACGAGCAGTACTTC. This rearrangement joins TRBV4-3 to TRBJ2-7; a possible D gene is TRBD2 (6 bases). This CDR3 region has 12 residues. CDR1 and CDR2 (germline): LGHNA, YSLEER.

Concerning this clonotype itself: This could be a read error, since a much larger clone is one nucleotide away. The genes are TRBV6-5 and TRBJ2-7; 12 nucleotides align to TRBD2. This CDR3 has 15 amino acids. The germline V gene has CDR1 MNHEY and CDR2 SVGAGI. The CDR3: CVSSPTSGGSYEQYF. The CDR3 DNA reads as TGTGTCAGCAGTCCTACTAGCGGGGGGTCCTACGAGCAGTACTTC.

Notes on this clonotype: One junction end disagrees with the germline gene, perhaps due to a read error. V is TRBV9 and J is TRBJ2-1, with a weak D call TRBD2 (6 bases). This CDR3 region has 16 residues. Germline V gene lookup returns CDR1 SGDLS and CDR2 YYNGEE. CDR3 sequence (DNA): TGTGCCAGCGGCGTAGGTGGGGGAGGACAAGACAATGAGCAGTTCTTC. Its translation: CASGVGGGGQDNEQFF.

The chain combines TRBV19 with TRBJ2-5, with a possible D match to TRBD2 (6 bases). With 4 bases removed from V and 4 bases from J, the gap between germline ends came to 13 bases. The CDR3 extends over 14 amino acids. Germline CDR1 LNHDA, CDR2 SQIVND (reference sequence). CDR3 sequence: CASSKAGWRETQYF. The CDR3 DNA reads as TGTGCCAGTAGTAAAGCGGGCTGGAGAGAGACCCAGTACTTC.

This chain joins TRBV7-2 and TRBJ2-6; 7 nucleotides line up with TRBD2. The junction had 10 bases not matched to a gene; V was cut back by 5 bases and J by 0 bases. Germline V lookup: CDR1 SGHTA, CDR2 FQGNSA. The length of the CDR3 is 18 residues. The CDR3 loop reads CASSTTSGTFSGANVLTF. The CDR3 DNA reads as TGTGCCAGCAGCACAACAAGCGGGACTTTCTCTGGGGCCAACGTCCTGACTTTC.

The chain uses TRBV29-1 and TRBJ1-2; TRBD1 is a possible D gene (5 bases). Looked up from germline, CDR1 is SQVTM and CDR2 is ANQGSEA. V gave up 7 bases and J gave up 2 bases, with 20 bases separating them. This CDR3 is 15 amino acids long. This CDR3 is CSEVSELGRNYGYTF. The CDR3 nucleotides are TGCAGCGAAGTCTCAGAATTGGGACGGAACTATGGCTACACCTTC.

This chain joins TRBV27 and TRBJ1-6; D is undetermined. Germline assignment: CDR1 MNHEY and CDR2 SMNVEV (reference sequence). V lost 5 bases and J lost 2, with 13 bases in between. This CDR3 region has 16 residues. CDR3 nucleotides: TGTGCCAGCAGTCCCACCGATTGGACCTATAATTCACCCCTCCACTTT. It yields the protein CASSPTDWTYNSPLHF.

About this clonotype: One end of the junction fails to match germline, which may point to a read error. The V call is TRBV20-1, the J call TRBJ2-3, with no clear D. Germline V gene lookup returns CDR1 DFQATT and CDR2 SNEGSKA (reference sequence). The CDR3 contains 13 residues. This CDR3 is CSARDGRRDAQYF. In DNA form, the CDR3 reads TGCAGTGCTAGGGACGGTCGGAGAGATGCGCAGTATTTT.

The J gene is TRBJ1-1, the V gene TRBV5-5; tentatively, D is TRBD1 (5 bases). The CDR3 consists of 15 residues. Germline CDR1 reads SGHKS; CDR2 reads YYEKEE (reference sequence). The ends were cut back, 2 bases at V and 4 bases at J, with 15 bases in the middle. For the CDR3, the DNA is TGTGCCAGCAGCTTCGGTCGGGGGAAGGTCACTGAAGCTTTCTTT. Its translation is CASSFGRGKVTEAFF.

This clonotype has a handful of counts. V usage is TRBV6-1 and J usage is TRBJ1-1; possible D gene TRBD1, 6 bases. This CDR3 contains 12 residues. The ends were cut back, 4 bases at V and 7 bases at J, with 10 bases in the middle. Germline V gives CDR1 MNHNS, CDR2 SASEGT. CDR3 sequence reads: CASSGNRDEAFF. CDR3 coding DNA: TGTGCCAGCAGTGGAAACAGGGATGAAGCTTTCTTT.